Listed here are 23 T cell receptor beta chains from one sample, sequenced in a study of neoadjuvant anti-PD-1 for oral cavity cancer (dated by TCRdb to the early 2020s). The library was made by the immunoSEQ multiplex PCR assay. TCRdb mirrors the immuneACCESS table, restricted to in-frame sequences. Some clones are absent from its copies; in checked studies, under half trace to an unresolved V gene, and the reason for the others is unknown. Counted in this sample were more than 11,000 clones; approximately 70% of them appeared once. The biggest ten clones account for approximately 3.2% of the sample. The sample's time point label, in plain terms: after neoadjuvant nivolumab, at surgical resection. Sequenced material: PBMCs, taken after nivolumab (anti-PD-1) treatment. Source of these receptors: a person between 35 and 79 years old with oral cavity squamous cell carcinoma.

The DNA for the CDR3 is TGTGCCACTTCGGGACTAGAAAACACCGGGGAGCTGTTTTTT. As protein: CATSGLENTGELFF. V is TRBV10-3 and J is TRBJ2-2, with 8 positions matching TRBD2. V lost 10 bases to trimming and J lost 2 bases; unmatched junction nucleotides: 6. CDR3 length: 14 amino acids. CDR1 and CDR2 from the germline V gene are ENHRY and SYGVKD.

This chain uses TRBV6-6 with TRBJ1-1; 7 positions agree with TRBD1. The J segment lost 5 bases and the V segment lost 2 bases, leaving 8 bases of the junction unmatched. CDR3 size: 15 residues. The germline V gene encodes CDR1 MNHNY and CDR2 SVGAGI (reference sequence). This CDR3 is CASSYNSGGRTEAFF. CDR3 in DNA: TGTGCCAGCAGTTACAATTCAGGGGGGCGTACTGAAGCTTTCTTT.

This chain links TRBV28 with TRBJ1-2; no definite D call. CDR1 is MDHEN, CDR2 SYDVKM, per germline. V gave up 4 bases and J gave up 1 base, with 7 bases separating them. This CDR3 is built from 13 residues. The CDR3: CASSSPINYGYTF. CDR3 sequence (DNA): TGTGCCAGCAGTTCCCCGATTAACTATGGCTACACCTTC.

V usage is TRBV11-2 and J usage is TRBJ2-5; D remains ambiguous. Germline values: CDR1 SGHAT, CDR2 FQNNGV. The CDR3 extends over 12 amino acids. The V gene lost 5 bases and the J gene lost 5 bases, with 9 bases spanning the gap. The CDR3 here is CASSHLGETQYF. Written as DNA, the CDR3 is TGTGCCAGCAGCCACCTAGGGGAGACCCAGTACTTC.

The chain couples TRBV29-1 to TRBJ2-1; D tentatively reads TRBD1 or TRBD2 (7 bases each). This CDR3 is 17 amino acids long. Trimming left V 6 bases short and J 3 bases short, with 24 bases between. Germline V CDR1 and CDR2: SQVTM, ANQGSEA. CDR3 sequence reads: CSVDRQGGGLDYNEQFF. The CDR3 DNA reads as TGCAGCGTCGACCGACAGGGAGGGGGGCTAGACTACAATGAGCAGTTCTTC.

The chain has TRBV6-5 and TRBJ1-1; D possibly corresponds to TRBD1 (5 bases). Germline CDR1 reads MNHEY; CDR2 reads SVGAGI. This CDR3 has 15 amino acids. Trimming stripped 6 bases from V and 2 bases from J, with 16 bases between. The CDR3 sequence is CASRLRDLGNTEAFF. CDR3 DNA sequence: TGTGCCAGCAGACTCCGGGACCTTGGAAACACTGAAGCTTTCTTT.

The rearrangement joins TRBV12-5 to TRBJ2-2; D is possibly TRBD1 or TRBD2 (5 bases each). In germline, CDR1 is LGHNT, CDR2 FRNRAP. V shed 5 bases and J shed 2 bases, with 15 bases lying between them. The CDR3 is 16 residues long. CDR3 residues: CASGMGPAINTGELFF. CDR3 nucleotide sequence: TGTGCTAGTGGTATGGGACCGGCGATAAACACCGGGGAGCTGTTTTTT.

The gene calls are TRBV2 and TRBJ2-1; unclear D gene. The germline V gene encodes CDR1 SNHLY and CDR2 FYNNEI. This CDR3 is built from 11 residues. Trimming took 5 bases from V and 13 from J, leaving 12 bases between them. This chain's CDR3 is CASSSSQPQFF. The CDR3 DNA sequence: TGTGCCAGCAGTTCCTCACAACCCCAGTTCTTC.

The sample holds one count of this clone. This CDR3 is CASSTTGEGNTEAFF. In DNA, the CDR3 is TGCGCCAGCAGCACCACAGGGGAAGGGAACACTGAAGCTTTCTTT. This chain uses TRBV5-1 with TRBJ1-1, with 7 bases aligning to TRBD1. The CDR3 extends over 15 amino acids. Germline V CDR1 and CDR2: SGHRS, YFSETQ. Losses at the gene ends were 4 bases for V and 1 base for J; bases not matched to a gene: 7.

This clone was counted between two and nine times. The chain joins TRBV10-2 to TRBJ2-3; TRBD2 agrees at 7 bases. The CDR3 spans 15 residues. Trimming cost V 1 base and J 2 bases; bases outside gene matches: 3. The V gene's germline CDR1 is WSHSY and CDR2 SAAADI. This chain's CDR3 is CASSEFSGSTDTQYF. The CDR3 DNA is TGCGCCAGCAGTGAGTTTAGCGGGTCCACAGATACGCAGTATTTT.

This chain connects TRBV10-3 to TRBJ2-3; D possibly uses TRBD1 or TRBD2 (5 bases each). Looked up from germline, CDR1 is ENHRY and CDR2 is SYGVKD. The CDR3 length is 14 residues. Trimming left V 6 bases short and J 10 bases short, with 20 bases between. Here the CDR3 reads CAIRDYRDPLSQYF. The CDR3 DNA is TGTGCCATCAGAGACTACCGGGACCCCCTTTCGCAGTATTTT.

The chain has TRBV11-3 and TRBJ2-1; 7 nucleotides match TRBD1. V shed 5 bases and J 7 bases; nucleotides not matched to a gene: 14. Per the germline V gene, CDR1 is SGHNT and CDR2 is YENEEA. This CDR3 contains 16 residues. CDR3 residues: CASSPSTGSPLNEQFF. DNA for the CDR3: TGTGCCAGCAGCCCCTCGACAGGGTCCCCCCTAAATGAGCAGTTCTTC.

The chain couples TRBV4-2 to TRBJ1-4, with 9 bases identical to TRBD1. Unmatched junction bases numbered 3, after V lost 1 base and J lost 3 bases. From germline, CDR1 is LGHNA and CDR2 YNFKEQ. CDR3 length: 16 amino acids. In nucleotides, the CDR3 is TGTGCCAGCAGCCAAGCCCGGACAGGGGCTAATGAAAAACTGTTTTTT. Translating gives CASSQARTGANEKLFF.

There are a few counts of this clone. The rearrangement uses TRBV28 and TRBJ2-3; tentative D call: TRBD2 (5 bases). V lost 5 bases and J lost 5, with 11 bases in between. This CDR3 has 13 residues. Germline assignment: CDR1 MDHEN and CDR2 SYDVKM. The CDR3 spells CASSALGRDTQYF. CDR3 sequence (DNA): TGTGCCAGCAGTGCCTTGGGGAGAGATACGCAGTATTTT.

The gene calls are TRBV19 and TRBJ2-7; 12 bases match TRBD2. With V trimmed by 4 bases and J by 4 bases, 2 bases remained unmatched. Germline V gene lookup returns CDR1 LNHDA and CDR2 SQIVND (reference sequence). CDR3 size: 14 residues. Written as DNA, the CDR3 is TGTGCCAGTAGTAGACTAGCGGGGGATTACGAGCAGTACTTC. It specifies CASSRLAGDYEQYF. Together with reference TRBV19 and TRBJ2-7, the CDR3 gives the full variable domain: DGGITQSPKYLFRKEGQNVTLSCEQNLNHDAMYWYRQDPGQGLRLIYYSQIVNDFQKGDIAEGYSVSREKKESFPLTVTSAQKNPTAFYLCASSRLAGDYEQYFGPGTRLTVT.

The chain links TRBV25-1 to TRBJ1-5, with D possibly matching TRBD1 (6 bases). Per the germline V gene, CDR1 is MGHDK and CDR2 is SYGVNS. V gave up 5 bases and J gave up 4 bases, with 18 bases separating them. The CDR3 runs 16 residues. The CDR3 sequence is CASSPQGPIGNQPQHF. DNA for the CDR3: TGTGCCAGCAGTCCACAGGGACCCATCGGGAATCAGCCCCAGCATTTT. The whole variable domain, filled in from reference TRBV25-1 and TRBJ1-5, reads EADIYQTPRYLVIGTGKKITLECSQTMGHDKMYWYQQDPGMELHLIHYSYGVNSTEKGDLSSESTVSRIRTEHFPLTLESARPSHTSQYLCASSPQGPIGNQPQHFGDGTRLSIL.

The chain employs TRBV5-1 and TRBJ2-3; 9 nucleotides match TRBD2. This CDR3 has 16 residues. Trimming cost V 0 bases and J 4 bases; bases outside gene matches: 6. Germline V gene lookup returns CDR1 SGHRS and CDR2 YFSETQ. This chain's CDR3 is CASSLGYAGGADTQYF. CDR3 DNA sequence: TGCGCCAGCAGCTTGGGGTATGCGGGAGGGGCAGATACGCAGTATTTT. The full variable domain, in which reference TRBV5-1 and TRBJ2-3 provide the parts outside the CDR3, is KAGVTQTPRYLIKTRGQQVTLSCSPISGHRSVSWYQQTPGQGLQFLFEYFSETQRNKGNFPGRFSGRQFSNSRSEMNVSTLELGDSALYLCASSLGYAGGADTQYFGPGTRLTVL.

The chain has TRBV6-1 and TRBJ2-1; 10 bases agree with TRBD1. The CDR3 is 14 amino acids. Germline CDR1 reads MNHNS; CDR2 reads SASEGT. Unmatched junction bases numbered 0, after V lost 4 bases and J lost 3 bases. The CDR3 protein is CASSGTGGYNEQFF. The CDR3 bases are TGTGCCAGCAGTGGGACAGGGGGCTACAATGAGCAGTTCTTC.

The rearrangement joins TRBV13 to TRBJ2-7; possibly TRBD1 for D (6 bases). V was shortened by 5 bases and J by 6 bases, with 11 bases between the two germline ends. In germline, CDR1 is PRHDT, CDR2 FYEKMQ (reference sequence). CDR3 size: 12 residues. CDR3 coding DNA: TGTGCCAGCAGCGACCCAGGGGCCGAGCAGTACTTC. The encoded protein is CASSDPGAEQYF. Full variable domain (remainder filled in from reference TRBV13 and TRBJ2-7): AAGVIQSPRHLIKEKRETATLKCYPIPRHDTVYWYQQGPGQDPQFLISFYEKMQSDKGSIPDRFSAQQFSDYHSELNMSSLELGDSALYFCASSDPGAEQYFGPGTRLTVT.

The chain has TRBV5-6 and TRBJ2-3; the D is unclear. The CDR3 runs 14 residues. Trimming shortened V by 4 bases and J by 6 bases, and 15 bases separated the two germline ends. Germline CDR1 SGHDT, CDR2 YYEEEE. CDR3 protein: CASSPRTPRDTQYF. The CDR3 DNA follows: TGTGCCAGCAGCCCCCGGACCCCTAGGGATACGCAGTATTTT.

This chain connects TRBV18 to TRBJ1-2; maybe TRBD1 (5 bases). Trimming cost V 6 bases and J 7 bases, with 18 bases left between them. The germline CDR1 and CDR2 sequences are KGHSH and LQKENI. This CDR3 contains 14 residues. CDR3 sequence reads: CASSAGPDSSGYTF. The CDR3 DNA reads TGTGCCAGCTCTGCGGGGCCGGACTCTAGTGGCTACACCTTC.

This sequence joins TRBV10-3 and TRBJ2-7, with D perhaps TRBD1 (5 bases). With 2 bases removed from V and 6 bases from J, the gap between germline ends came to 14 bases. In germline, CDR1 is ENHRY, CDR2 SYGVKD. The CDR3 extends over 14 amino acids. The CDR3 protein is CAISEGASLREQYF. CDR3 in DNA: TGTGCCATCAGTGAGGGGGCGAGCCTCCGCGAGCAGTACTTC.

V gene TRBV30 combines with J gene TRBJ1-5, with D hard to call. From germline, CDR1 is GTSNPN and CDR2 SVGIG (reference sequence). The CDR3 runs to 13 residues. V was shortened by 2 bases and J by 1 base, with 6 bases between the two germline ends. CDR3 amino acids: CAWSPDSNQPQHF. The DNA for the CDR3 is TGTGCCTGGAGTCCAGACAGCAATCAGCCCCAGCATTTT.